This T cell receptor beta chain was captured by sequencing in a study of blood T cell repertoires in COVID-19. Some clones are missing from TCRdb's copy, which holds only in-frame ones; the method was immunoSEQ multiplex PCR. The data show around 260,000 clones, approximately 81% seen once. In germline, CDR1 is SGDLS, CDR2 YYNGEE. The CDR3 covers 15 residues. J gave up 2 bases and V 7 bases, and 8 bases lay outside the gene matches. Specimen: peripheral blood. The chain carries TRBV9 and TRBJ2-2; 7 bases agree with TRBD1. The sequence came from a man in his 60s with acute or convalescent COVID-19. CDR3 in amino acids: CASGVGTDNTGELFF. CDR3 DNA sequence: TGTGCCAGCGGGGTTGGGACAGATAACACCGGGGAGCTGTTTTTT.